This TCR beta chain was found in a study of siplizumab effects on memory and regulatory T cells. Overall study findings and caveats: On average, about 69% of mappable alloreactive CD4+ clones were Treg-derived under siplizumab, against about 30% in controls. Among sequences traceable to unstimulated CD4+ memory cells, alloreactive ones were significantly reduced by siplizumab. Sequences below about 10^-5 frequency were poorly captured. As a result, only a minor fraction of alloreactive clones mapped to unstimulated subsets.

Each sample had 9.3 x 10^4 or so TCR templates assayed. Generated by immunoSEQ multiplex PCR, the TCRdb table keeps only in-frame clones and is missing some. The sample shows more than 45,000 clones, about 92% of them seen only once. Worth noting for this clone: Its antigen remains unknown.

The length of the CDR3 is 15 residues. Trimming removed 0 bases at V and 4 bases at J, with 12 bases between. Germline loops: CDR1 MGHRA, CDR2 YSYEKL. The TCR originated in a human donor in good health. The chain recombines TRBV4-1 with TRBJ1-2; no firm D call. Sequenced sample: CD8+ T cells sorted from blood. The CDR3 DNA sequence: TGCGCCAGCAGCCAAGAACGAGGGCTCAGCTATGGCTACACCTTC. This encodes CASSQERGLSYGYTF.